This TCR beta chain was sequenced during a study of spatial heterogeneity in lung cancer (dated by TCRdb to about 2019). Context from the whole study: More beta-chain than alpha-chain transcripts were consistently detected, likely reflecting higher beta-chain transcript abundance. In the raw uncorrected reads, each unique combination of TCR and UMI appeared more than ten times on average. In non-small cell lung cancer, the study made a quantitative comparison of TCR alpha and beta repertoires among multiple tumor regions, matched nontumor lung and blood. Nonsynonymous mutation counts, determined by whole-exome sequencing of tumor tissue, were related to features of the TCR repertoire. Both alpha and beta chains were TCR-sequenced in samples taken at surgery, namely 220 tumor regions, around 70 matched nontumor lung samples and some 53 PBMC samples.

On the study overall, not on this receptor specifically: Ubiquitous expanded tumor TCRs were found in blood more often at tumor resection than at routine follow-up. Additional single-cell paired TCR alpha and beta sequencing was considered necessary to confirm, at a functional level, the hypothesis that regional TCRs recognize regional mutations.

This specimen's time point label, per the study, means: sample taken at primary tumor resection. For TCR sequencing, whole RNA was extracted from tumor and nontumor lung tissue, or from cryopreserved PBMC samples, and no cell sorting was done. The donors were about 65 patients from the lung TRACERx cohort who had early-stage, untreated non-small cell lung cancer. Patients were selected for TCR sequencing only if sufficient RNA was available from at least two tumor regions. Inclusive of the bounding cysteine and phenylalanine, the CDR3 is 16 residues long. Only the CDR3 region is kept as DNA, spanning 48 bases read in frame from base 1. Preparation of the library involved 5' RACE. This sample was sequenced with a NextSeq 500. The TCR library protocol attached a unique molecular identifier to each TCR cDNA molecule to allow correction of PCR and sequencing errors. In the paper's pipeline: TCR identification, UMI-based error correction and CDR3 extraction were all carried out with Decombinator tools. Expanded TCRs were defined as those above a frequency of 2 per 1,000, corresponding to the top 1% of the tumor frequency distribution. Each repertoire was subsampled 100 times to 5,000 TCRs, after which Renyi diversity was computed with the R vegan package. CDR3 similarity networks were built from amino acid triplet string-kernel similarity, with CDR3s being connected when pairwise similarity was above 0.82. In-frame beta chains were kept once TCRdb had trimmed the public reads at Q25 with fastp and called clones with MiXCR. For every CDR3 protein sequence, its rows merge into one entry that carries the most common genes and DNA. V and J calls and clone size were set by TCRdb, not the authors. The sample records about 85,000 distinct CDR3 sequences, 15% to 20% of which are singletons. In total, the top ten clones hold 6.2% of the sample.

Only a few counts were recorded for this clonotype. Its antigen remains undetermined. No base quality values were provided; no much bigger clone lies one nucleotide off. This receptor was identified in a male donor with early-stage non-small cell lung cancer. This chain joins TRBV21-1 to TRBJ1-2. TRBV21-1 is annotated as a pseudogene. This sample comprised PBMCs, obtained at surgery. The sequence in DNA is TGTGCCAGCACCCTCCGGGAGGGACAGCTTAACTATGGCTACACCTTC. It is translated as CASTLREGQLNYGYTF.